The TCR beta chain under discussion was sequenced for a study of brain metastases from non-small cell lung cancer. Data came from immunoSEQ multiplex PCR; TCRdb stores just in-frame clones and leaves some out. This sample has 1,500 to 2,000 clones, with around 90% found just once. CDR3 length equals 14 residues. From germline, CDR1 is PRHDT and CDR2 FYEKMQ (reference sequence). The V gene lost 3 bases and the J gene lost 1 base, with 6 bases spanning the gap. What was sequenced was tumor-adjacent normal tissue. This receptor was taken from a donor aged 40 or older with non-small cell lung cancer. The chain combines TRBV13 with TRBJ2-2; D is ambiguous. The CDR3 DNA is TGTGCCAGCAGCTTTTGGAAGAACACCGGGGAGCTGTTTTTT. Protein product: CASSFWKNTGELFF.